A single sample is the source of the 7 T cell receptor beta chains below, sequenced in a study of T cells in Graves' hyperthyroidism and ophthalmopathy. TCR beta CDR3 regions were amplified from RNA. During a first-round RT-PCR of the TCR CDR3, the HTBI primer set was used. One entry per CDR3 protein results from TCRdb running MiXCR on the multiplex PCR reads. The data contain about 180,000 distinct CDR3 sequences, about 17% of them singletons. Sequenced sample: blood. These receptor sequences come from a woman in her 50s with Graves' hyperthyroidism.

This clonotype came up many times. The chain uses TRBV6-2 or TRBV6-3 and TRBJ2-5; 7 bases fit TRBD2. The germline gives CDR1 MNHEY, CDR2 SVGEGT. The CDR3 is 16 amino acids. V lost 7 bases to trimming and J lost 4 bases; unmatched junction nucleotides: 15. The CDR3 region is CASNIAGPPAGETQYF. CDR3 DNA sequence: TGTGCCAGCAATATAGCGGGCCCCCCCGCGGGAGAGACCCAGTACTTC.

The V and J genes are TRBV27 and TRBJ2-5, with D unresolved. The CDR3 consists of 13 residues. Germline V gene lookup returns CDR1 MNHEY and CDR2 SMNVEV (reference sequence). V was clipped by 3 bases and J by 1 base, with 6 bases between them. CDR3 DNA: TGTGCCAGCAGTTTGTTCCCCCAAGAGACCCAGTACTTC. This codes for CASSLFPQETQYF.

This clonotype was seen at least ten times. The gene calls are TRBV20-1 and TRBJ2-3, with 7 bases identical to TRBD2. The ends lost 0 bases at V and 2 bases at J; junction bases unmatched: 5. The CDR3 runs 15 residues. Germline-derived CDR1 and CDR2 are DFQATT and SNEGSKA (reference sequence). Written as DNA, the CDR3 is TGCAGTGCTAGAGAACCAGCGGGGTCCACAGATACGCAGTATTTT. The encoded protein is CSAREPAGSTDTQYF.

This clonotype was observed at least ten times. The CDR3 loop is CASSVITTDTQYF. The DNA for the CDR3 is TGTGCCAGCAGTGTAATCACCACAGATACGCAGTATTTT. This chain joins TRBV6-1 and TRBJ2-3; no reliable D call. Germline V CDR1 and CDR2: MNHNS, SASEGT. The V end was cut by 4 bases, the J end by 2 bases, with 7 bases between. This CDR3 has 13 amino acids.

This clonotype was recorded many times. The chain employs TRBV20-1 and TRBJ1-4; D not resolved. V dropped 4 bases and J dropped 4 bases, with 4 bases sitting between them. The CDR3 is 11 residues long. Germline V CDR1 and CDR2: DFQATT, SNEGSKA (reference sequence). The CDR3: CSATSNEKLFF. The CDR3 region has the DNA TGCAGTGCTACCAGTAATGAAAAACTGTTTTTT.

In its sample, this clonotype was seen many times. The chain recombines TRBV28 with TRBJ1-5; no firm D call. The CDR3 spans 15 residues. The germline V gene has CDR1 MDHEN and CDR2 SYDVKM. The V and J ends lost 3 bases and 0 bases respectively, with 9 bases between them. The CDR3 nucleotides read TGTGCCAGCAGTTTGCGTCACGGTAGCAATCAGCCCCAGCATTTT. This codes for CASSLRHGSNQPQHF.

The chain joins TRBV7-9 to TRBJ2-7; no reliable D call. The V end lost 5 bases, the J end lost 5 bases, and 13 bases lay between the germline ends. Germline CDR1 is SEHNR and CDR2 is FQNEAQ (reference sequence). The length of the CDR3 is 13 residues. CDR3 sequence (DNA): TGTGCCAGCAGCCACCAATCTAATGACGAGCAGTACTTC. Translating gives CASSHQSNDEQYF.